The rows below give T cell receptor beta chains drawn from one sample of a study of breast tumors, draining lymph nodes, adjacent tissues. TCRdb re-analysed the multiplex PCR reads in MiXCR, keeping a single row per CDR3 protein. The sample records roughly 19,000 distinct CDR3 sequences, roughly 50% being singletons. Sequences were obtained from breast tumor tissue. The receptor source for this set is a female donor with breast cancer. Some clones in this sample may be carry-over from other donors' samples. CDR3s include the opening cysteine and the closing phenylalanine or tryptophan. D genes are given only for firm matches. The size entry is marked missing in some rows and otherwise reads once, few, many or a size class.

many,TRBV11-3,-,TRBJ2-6,CASSLEPRAGANVLTF,TGTGCCAGCAGCTTAGAACCCAGGGCTGGGGCCAACGTCCTGACTTTC
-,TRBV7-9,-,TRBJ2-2,CASSFALSTGELFF,TGTGCCAGCAGCTTCGCCTTAAGCACCGGGGAGCTGTTTTTT
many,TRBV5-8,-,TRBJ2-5,CASSLGVQETQYF,TGTGCCAGCAGCTTGGGGGTCCAAGAGACCCAGTACTTC
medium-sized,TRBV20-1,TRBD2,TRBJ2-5,CSATSGQETQYF,TGCAGTGCAACTAGCGGCCAAGAGACCCAGTACTTC
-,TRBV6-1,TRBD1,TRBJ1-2,CASGVGQGPYGYTF,TGTGCCAGCGGGGTTGGACAGGGTCCCTATGGCTACACCTTC
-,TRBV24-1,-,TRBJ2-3,CATGAGSPTDTQYF,TGTGCCACCGGGGCTGGCAGCCCTACAGATACGCAGTATTTT
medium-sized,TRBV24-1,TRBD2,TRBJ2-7,CATSETTSGRSHEQYF,TGTGCCACCAGTGAGACAACTAGCGGGAGAAGCCACGAGCAGTACTTC
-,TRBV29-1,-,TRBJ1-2,CSVRGSYGYTF,TGCAGCGTGCGGGGTAGCTATGGCTACACCTTC
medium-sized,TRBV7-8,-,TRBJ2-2,CASSLFLSGSDTGELFF,TGTGCCAGCAGCTTATTCTTGTCAGGGTCTGACACCGGGGAGCTGTTTTTT
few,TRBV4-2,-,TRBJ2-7,CASSQEFGGYYEQYF,TGTGCCAGCAGCCAAGAGTTTGGGGGTTACTACGAGCAGTACTTC
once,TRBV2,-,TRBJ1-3,CASSVQRNTIYF,TGTGCCAGCAGTGTACAGCGAAACACCATATATTTT
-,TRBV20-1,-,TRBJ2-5,CSARWGASFETQYF,TGCAGTGCTAGATGGGGCGCGTCTTTTGAGACCCAGTACTTC
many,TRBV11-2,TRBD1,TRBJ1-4,CASSAGQGLAALEKLFF,TGTGCCAGCAGCGCGGGACAGGGGCTAGCAGCGTTGGAAAAACTGTTTTTT